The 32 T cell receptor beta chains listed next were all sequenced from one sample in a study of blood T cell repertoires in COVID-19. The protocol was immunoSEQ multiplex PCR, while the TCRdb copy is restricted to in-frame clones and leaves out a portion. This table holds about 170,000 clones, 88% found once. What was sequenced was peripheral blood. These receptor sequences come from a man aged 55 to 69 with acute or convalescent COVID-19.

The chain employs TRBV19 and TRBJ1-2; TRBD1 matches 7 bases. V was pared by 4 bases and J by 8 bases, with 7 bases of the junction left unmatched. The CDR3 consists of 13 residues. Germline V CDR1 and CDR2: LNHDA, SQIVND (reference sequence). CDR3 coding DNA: TGTGCCAGTAGTAGGCAGGGGGTGCGCGGCTACACCTTC. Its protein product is CASSRQGVRGYTF. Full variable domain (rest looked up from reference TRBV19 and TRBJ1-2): DGGITQSPKYLFRKEGQNVTLSCEQNLNHDAMYWYRQDPGQGLRLIYYSQIVNDFQKGDIAEGYSVSREKKESFPLTVTSAQKNPTAFYLCASSRQGVRGYTFGSGTRLTVV.

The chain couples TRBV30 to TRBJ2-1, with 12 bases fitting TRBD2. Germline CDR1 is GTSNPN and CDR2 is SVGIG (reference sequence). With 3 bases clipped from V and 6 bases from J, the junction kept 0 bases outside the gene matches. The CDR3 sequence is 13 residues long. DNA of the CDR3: TGTGCCTGGAGGACTAGCGGGGGCAATGAGCAGTTCTTC. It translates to CAWRTSGGNEQFF.

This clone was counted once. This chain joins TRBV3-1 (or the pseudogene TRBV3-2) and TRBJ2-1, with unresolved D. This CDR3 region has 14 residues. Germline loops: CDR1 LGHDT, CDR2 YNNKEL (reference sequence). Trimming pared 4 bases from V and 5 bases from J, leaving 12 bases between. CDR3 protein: CASSPIRGHNEQFF. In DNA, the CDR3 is TGTGCCAGCAGCCCGATTAGAGGCCACAATGAGCAGTTCTTC.

Here the CDR3 DNA reads TGCGCCAGCAGCCAAGTCGACGGGGAGACCCAGCATTTT. As protein: CASSQVDGETQHF. V usage is TRBV4-1 and J usage is TRBJ1-5; D remains ambiguous. V was pared by 1 base and J by 11 bases, with 12 bases between. Germline lookup yields CDR1 MGHRA and CDR2 YSYEKL. This CDR3 has 13 amino acids.

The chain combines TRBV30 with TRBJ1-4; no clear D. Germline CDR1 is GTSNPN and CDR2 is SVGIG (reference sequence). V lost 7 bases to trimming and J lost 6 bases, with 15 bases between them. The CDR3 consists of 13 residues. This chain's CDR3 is CAYSGDQDEKLFF. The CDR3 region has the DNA TGTGCCTATTCCGGGGATCAAGATGAAAAACTGTTTTTT.

CDR3 amino acids: CASSQQGTEAFF. DNA for the CDR3: TGTGCCAGCAGCCAGCAGGGGACTGAAGCTTTCTTT. This rearrangement joins TRBV7-9 to TRBJ1-1; the D gene is possibly TRBD1 (6 bases). Germline CDR1 and CDR2: SEHNR and FQNEAQ (reference sequence). The CDR3 covers 12 residues. V was clipped by 5 bases and J by 5 bases, with 9 bases between them.

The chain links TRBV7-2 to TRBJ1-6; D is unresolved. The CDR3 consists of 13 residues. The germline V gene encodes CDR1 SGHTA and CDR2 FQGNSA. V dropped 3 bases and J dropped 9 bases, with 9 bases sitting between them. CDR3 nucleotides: TGTGCCAGCAGCTTTCAGTTATTTTCACCCCTCCACTTT. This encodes CASSFQLFSPLHF.

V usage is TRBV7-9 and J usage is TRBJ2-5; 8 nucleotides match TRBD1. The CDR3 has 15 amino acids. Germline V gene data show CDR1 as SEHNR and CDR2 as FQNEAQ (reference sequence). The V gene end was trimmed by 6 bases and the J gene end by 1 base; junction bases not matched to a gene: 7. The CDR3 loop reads CASSSTGASQETQYF. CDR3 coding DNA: TGTGCCAGCAGTTCGACAGGGGCCAGCCAAGAGACCCAGTACTTC.

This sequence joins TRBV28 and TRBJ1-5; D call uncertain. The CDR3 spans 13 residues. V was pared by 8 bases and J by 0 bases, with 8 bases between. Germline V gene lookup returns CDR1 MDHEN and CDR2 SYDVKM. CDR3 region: CASGRFSNQPQHF. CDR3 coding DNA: TGTGCCAGCGGGAGATTTAGCAATCAGCCCCAGCATTTT. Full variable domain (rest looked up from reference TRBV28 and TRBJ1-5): DVKVTQSSRYLVKRTGEKVFLECVQDMDHENMFWYRQDPGLGLRLIYFSYDVKMKEKGDIPEGYSVSREKKERFSLILESASTNQTSMYLCASGRFSNQPQHFGDGTRLSIL.

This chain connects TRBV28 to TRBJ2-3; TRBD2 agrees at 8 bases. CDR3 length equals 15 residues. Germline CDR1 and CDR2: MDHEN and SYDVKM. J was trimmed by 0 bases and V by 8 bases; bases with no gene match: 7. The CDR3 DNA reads TGTGCCAGCCCTCCCGGGGGGGCGAGCACAGATACGCAGTATTTT. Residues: CASPPGGASTDTQYF.

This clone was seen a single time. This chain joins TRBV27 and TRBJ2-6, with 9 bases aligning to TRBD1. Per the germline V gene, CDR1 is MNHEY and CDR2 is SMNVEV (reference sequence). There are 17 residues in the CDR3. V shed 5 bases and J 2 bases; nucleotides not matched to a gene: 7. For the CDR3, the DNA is TGTGCCAGCAGTCCCGGGACAGGGCTACCTGGGGCCAACGTCCTGACTTTC. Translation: CASSPGTGLPGANVLTF. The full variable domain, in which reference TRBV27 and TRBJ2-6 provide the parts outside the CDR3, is EAQVTQNPRYLITVTGKKLTVTCSQNMNHEYMSWYRQDPGLGLRQIYYSMNVEVTDKGDVPEGYKVSRKEKRNFPLILESPSPNQTSLYFCASSPGTGLPGANVLTFGAGSRLTVL.

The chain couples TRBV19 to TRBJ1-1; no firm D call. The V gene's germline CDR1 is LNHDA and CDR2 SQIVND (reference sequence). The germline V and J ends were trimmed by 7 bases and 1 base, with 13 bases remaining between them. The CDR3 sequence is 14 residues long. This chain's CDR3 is CASKYPEQNTEAFF. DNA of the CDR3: TGTGCCAGTAAGTACCCGGAGCAGAACACTGAAGCTTTCTTT. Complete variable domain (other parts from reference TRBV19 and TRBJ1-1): DGGITQSPKYLFRKEGQNVTLSCEQNLNHDAMYWYRQDPGQGLRLIYYSQIVNDFQKGDIAEGYSVSREKKESFPLTVTSAQKNPTAFYLCASKYPEQNTEAFFGQGTRLTVV.

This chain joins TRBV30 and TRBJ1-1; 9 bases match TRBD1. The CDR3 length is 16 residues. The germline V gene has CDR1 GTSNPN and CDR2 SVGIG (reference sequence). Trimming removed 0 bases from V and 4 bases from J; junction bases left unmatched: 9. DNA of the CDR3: TGTGCCTGGAGTGTGAGGACAGGGGTCTCTGTCACTGAAGCTTTCTTT. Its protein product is CAWSVRTGVSVTEAFF.

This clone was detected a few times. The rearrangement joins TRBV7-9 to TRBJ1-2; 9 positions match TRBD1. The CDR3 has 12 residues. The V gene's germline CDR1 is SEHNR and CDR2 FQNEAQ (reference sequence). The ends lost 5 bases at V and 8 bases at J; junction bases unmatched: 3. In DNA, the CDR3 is TGTGCCAGCAGCCGGACAGGGGAAGGCTACACCTTC. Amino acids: CASSRTGEGYTF.

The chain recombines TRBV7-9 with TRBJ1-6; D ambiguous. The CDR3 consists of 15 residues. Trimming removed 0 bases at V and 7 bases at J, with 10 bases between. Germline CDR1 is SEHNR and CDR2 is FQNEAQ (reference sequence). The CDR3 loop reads CASSLAGAKNSPLHF. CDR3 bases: TGTGCCAGCAGCTTAGCCGGAGCGAAGAATTCACCCCTCCACTTT. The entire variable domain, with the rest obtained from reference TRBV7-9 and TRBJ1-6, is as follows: DTGVSQNPRHKITKRGQNVTFRCDPISEHNRLYWYRQTLGQGPEFLTYFQNEAQLEKSRLLSDRFSAERPKGSFSTLEIQRTEQGDSAMYLCASSLAGAKNSPLHFGNGTRLTVT.

The DNA for the CDR3 is TGTGCCAGCAGTTTAGACAGGACATTCTCTGGCTACACCTTC. It yields the protein CASSLDRTFSGYTF. The chain links TRBV27 to TRBJ1-2, with a possible D match to TRBD1 (6 bases). V was trimmed by 2 bases and J by 7 bases, leaving 14 bases between them. Germline CDR1 and CDR2: MNHEY and SMNVEV (reference sequence). The CDR3 length is 14 residues.

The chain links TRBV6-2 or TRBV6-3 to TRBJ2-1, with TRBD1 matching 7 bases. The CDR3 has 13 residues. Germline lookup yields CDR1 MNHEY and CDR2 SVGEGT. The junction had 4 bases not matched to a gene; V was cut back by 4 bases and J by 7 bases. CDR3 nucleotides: TGTGCCAGCAGTTGGGGACAGAGGAATGAGCAGTTCTTC. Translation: CASSWGQRNEQFF.

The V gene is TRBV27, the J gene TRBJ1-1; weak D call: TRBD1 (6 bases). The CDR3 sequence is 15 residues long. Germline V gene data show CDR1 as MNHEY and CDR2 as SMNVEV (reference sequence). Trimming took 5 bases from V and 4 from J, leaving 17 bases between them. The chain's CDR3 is CASSPYRDLGTEAFF. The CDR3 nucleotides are TGTGCCAGCAGTCCATACAGGGATTTGGGCACTGAAGCTTTCTTT.

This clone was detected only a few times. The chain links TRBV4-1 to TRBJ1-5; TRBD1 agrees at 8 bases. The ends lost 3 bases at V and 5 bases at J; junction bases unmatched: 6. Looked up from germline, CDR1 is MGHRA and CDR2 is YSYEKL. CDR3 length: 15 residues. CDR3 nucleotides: TGCGCCAGCAGCCAGGACGGACAGGGTTATCAGCCCCAGCATTTT. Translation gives CASSQDGQGYQPQHF.

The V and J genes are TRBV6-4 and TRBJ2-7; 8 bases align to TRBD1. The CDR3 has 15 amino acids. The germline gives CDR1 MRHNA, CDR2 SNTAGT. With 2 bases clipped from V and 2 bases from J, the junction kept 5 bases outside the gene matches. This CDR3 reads CASSDRQTGAYEQYV. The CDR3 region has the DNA TGTGCCAGCAGTGACAGACAGACAGGGGCCTACGAGCAGTACGTC.

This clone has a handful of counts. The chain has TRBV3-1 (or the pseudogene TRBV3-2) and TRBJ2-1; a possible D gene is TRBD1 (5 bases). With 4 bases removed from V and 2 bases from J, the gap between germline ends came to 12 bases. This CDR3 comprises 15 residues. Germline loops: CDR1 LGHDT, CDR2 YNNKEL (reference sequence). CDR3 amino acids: CASSPRQKTYNEQFF. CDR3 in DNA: TGTGCCAGCAGCCCCAGACAGAAAACCTACAATGAGCAGTTCTTC.

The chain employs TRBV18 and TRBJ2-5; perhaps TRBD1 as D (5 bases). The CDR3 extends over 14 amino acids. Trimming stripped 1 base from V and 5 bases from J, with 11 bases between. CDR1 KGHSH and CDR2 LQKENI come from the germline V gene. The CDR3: CASSPRGASETQYF. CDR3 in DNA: TGTGCCAGCTCACCACGTGGGGCGAGCGAGACCCAGTACTTC.

The CDR3 reads CASSDSSAREPLETQYF. Written as DNA, the CDR3 is TGTGCCAGCAGTGACTCGTCGGCTAGAGAGCCTCTTGAGACCCAGTACTTC. The chain combines TRBV6-4 with TRBJ2-5; D call uncertain. V shed 0 bases and J shed 5 bases, with 19 bases lying between them. The CDR3 has 17 residues. CDR1 and CDR2 from the germline V gene are MRHNA and SNTAGT.

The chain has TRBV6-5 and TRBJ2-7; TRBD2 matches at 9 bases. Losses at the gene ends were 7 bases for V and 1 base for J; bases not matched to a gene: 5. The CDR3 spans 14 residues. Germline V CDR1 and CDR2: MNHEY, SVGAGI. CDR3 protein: CASTQTSGSYEQYF. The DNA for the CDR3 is TGTGCCAGCACTCAGACTAGCGGATCCTACGAGCAGTACTTC.

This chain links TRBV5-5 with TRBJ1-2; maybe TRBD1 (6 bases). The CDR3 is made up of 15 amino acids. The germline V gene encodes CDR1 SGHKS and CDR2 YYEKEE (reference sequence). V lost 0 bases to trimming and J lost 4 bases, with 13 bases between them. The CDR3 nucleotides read TGTGCCAGCAGCTTGGCGGCAGGGGAACCCTATGGCTACACCTTC. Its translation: CASSLAAGEPYGYTF.

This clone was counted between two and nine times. CDR3 bases: TGTGCCAGCAGCCCCTGGACAGGCCTAAATGAAAAACTGTTTTTT. It translates to CASSPWTGLNEKLFF. This chain links TRBV5-8 with TRBJ1-4; TRBD1 agrees at 7 bases. The CDR3 is 15 amino acids. Germline lookup yields CDR1 SGHTS and CDR2 YDEGEE. J was trimmed by 5 bases and V by 4 bases; bases with no gene match: 8.

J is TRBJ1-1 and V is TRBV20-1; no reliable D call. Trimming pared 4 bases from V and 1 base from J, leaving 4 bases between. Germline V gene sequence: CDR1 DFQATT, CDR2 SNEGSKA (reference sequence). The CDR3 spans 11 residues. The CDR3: CSANWNTEAFF. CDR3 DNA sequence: TGCAGTGCTAACTGGAACACTGAAGCTTTCTTT.

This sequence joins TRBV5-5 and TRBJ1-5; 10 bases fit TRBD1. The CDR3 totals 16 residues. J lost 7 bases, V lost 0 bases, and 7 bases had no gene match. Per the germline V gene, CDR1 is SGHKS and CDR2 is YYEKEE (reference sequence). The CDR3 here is CASSLAVGTGDQPQHF. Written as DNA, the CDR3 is TGTGCCAGCAGCTTGGCCGTGGGGACAGGGGACCAGCCCCAGCATTTT.

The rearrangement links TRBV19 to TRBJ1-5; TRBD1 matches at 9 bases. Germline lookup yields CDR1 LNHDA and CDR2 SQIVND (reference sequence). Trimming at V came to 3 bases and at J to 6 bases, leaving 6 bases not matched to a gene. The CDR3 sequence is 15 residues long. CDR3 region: CASSIRDRVSQPQHF. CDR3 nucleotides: TGTGCCAGTAGTATCCGGGACAGGGTGAGTCAGCCCCAGCATTTT.

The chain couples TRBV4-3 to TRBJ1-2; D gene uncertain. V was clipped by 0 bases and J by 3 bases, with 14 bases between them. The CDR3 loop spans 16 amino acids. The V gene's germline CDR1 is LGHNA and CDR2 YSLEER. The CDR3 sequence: CASSQDITGEYYGYTF. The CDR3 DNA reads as TGCGCCAGCAGCCAAGATATCACTGGGGAGTACTATGGCTACACCTTC.

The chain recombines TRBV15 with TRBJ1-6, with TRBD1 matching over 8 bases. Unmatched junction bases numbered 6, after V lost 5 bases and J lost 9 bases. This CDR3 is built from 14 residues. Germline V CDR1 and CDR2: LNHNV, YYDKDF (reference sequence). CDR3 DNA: TGTGCCACCAGCCTGGACAGGGTCCCTTCACCCCTCCACTTT. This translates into CATSLDRVPSPLHF.

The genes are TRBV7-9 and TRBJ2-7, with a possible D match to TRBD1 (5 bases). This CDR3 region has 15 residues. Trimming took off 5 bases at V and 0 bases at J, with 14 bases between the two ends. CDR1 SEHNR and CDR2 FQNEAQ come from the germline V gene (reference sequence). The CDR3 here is CASSPRTHSSYEQYF. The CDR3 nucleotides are TGTGCCAGCAGCCCCCGGACACACTCCTCCTACGAGCAGTACTTC.